This T cell receptor (beta chain) was documented in a study of T cell responses to AZD1222 COVID-19 vaccine. Points from the study as a whole: Without day 14 samples, only post-peak T cell repertoires were studied. Elevations in Spike-specific TCR breadth and depth followed administration of two AZD1222 doses.

Data came from immunoSEQ multiplex PCR; TCRdb stores just in-frame clones and leaves some out. Here the sample spans about 120,000 clones, about 92% being singletons. With regard to this clone: Its antigen is currently unknown.

The CDR3 runs 13 residues. The V gene's germline CDR1 is KGHSH and CDR2 LQKENI. The ends were cut back, 3 bases at V and 5 bases at J, with 10 bases in the middle. The sequencing here drew on peripheral blood, taken on day 0 of AZD1222 vaccination. V is TRBV18 and J is TRBJ1-2; D not certain. This clonotype originated in an adult in good health. The CDR3 region is CASSPPGGYGYTF. In DNA form, the CDR3 reads TGTGCCAGCTCACCCCCGGGCGGGTATGGCTACACCTTC. Filled out from reference TRBV18 and TRBJ1-2, the complete variable domain reads NAGVMQNPRHLVRRRGQEARLRCSPMKGHSHVYWYRQLPEEGLKFMVYLQKENIIDESGMPKERFSAEFPKEGPSILRIQQVVRGDSAAYFCASSPPGGYGYTFGSGTRLTVV.